One sample yielded the 30 T cell receptor beta chains listed below, sequenced in a study of spatial heterogeneity in lung cancer. A single record per CDR3 protein comes from TCRdb applying MiXCR to the 5' RACE reads. The data show approximately 44,000 distinct CDR3 sequences, roughly 13% seen once. The time point denotes: sample taken at primary tumor resection. The sequences come from PBMCs, collected at surgery. These receptors came from a male donor with early-stage non-small cell lung cancer.

Details on this clonotype: One base away lies a much larger clone, so this may be a sequencing read error. The conserved closing phenylalanine or tryptophan is absent in this CDR3, likely reflecting a read error. The chain uses TRBV12-3 or TRBV12-4 and TRBJ2-2, with D possibly TRBD2 on 5 matching bases. Trimming shortened V by 7 bases and J by 6 bases, and 18 bases separated the two germline ends. CDR3 length: 15 amino acids. DNA of the CDR3: TGTGCCAGCACCCCCCACCTCAGCGGATCCGGGGAGCTGTTTTCT. This encodes CASTPHLSGSGELFS.

In DNA form, the CDR3 reads TGCGCCAGCAGCCAAGATTTAGGTGAGGGGGAAGACGAGCAGTACTTC. This encodes CASSQDLGEGEDEQYF. This chain connects TRBV4-3 to TRBJ2-7; D possibly corresponds to TRBD1 (6 bases). The germline gives CDR1 LGHNA, CDR2 YSLEER. The CDR3 has 16 residues. V lost 0 bases and J 5 bases, leaving 17 bases between the germline ends.

This clonotype occurred many times. V gene TRBV10-3 combines with J gene TRBJ2-3, with 9 positions matching TRBD1. The CDR3 runs 15 residues. Germline values: CDR1 ENHRY, CDR2 SYGVKD. Unmatched junction bases numbered 7, after V lost 4 bases and J lost 5 bases. CDR3 in DNA: TGTGCCATCAGTGTTGGGACAGGGACTCAAGATACGCAGTATTTT. The encoded protein is CAISVGTGTQDTQYF.

This clonotype was counted at least ten times. The chain is built from TRBV5-1 and TRBJ1-1, with TRBD1 matching over 7 bases. CDR3 length equals 17 residues. Trimming took 4 bases from V and 5 from J; bases not matched to a gene: 17. In germline, CDR1 is SGHRS, CDR2 YFSETQ. The CDR3 DNA sequence: TGCGCCAGCAGCGTACAGGGGCCAGTACGGATTGGAACTGAAGCTTTCTTT. Translating gives CASSVQGPVRIGTEAFF.

This chain connects TRBV6-2 or TRBV6-3 to TRBJ1-6; no clear D gene. Germline V CDR1 and CDR2: MNHEY, SVGEGT. There are 14 residues in the CDR3. Trimming cost V 4 bases and J 9 bases, with 13 bases left between them. This chain's CDR3 is CASSSTVGASPLHF. In DNA form, the CDR3 reads TGTGCCAGCAGTTCAACAGTCGGAGCTTCACCCCTCCACTTT.

This clonotype was observed a handful of times. The chain combines TRBV20-1 with TRBJ1-3, with D unresolved. In germline, CDR1 is DFQATT, CDR2 SNEGSKA (reference sequence). The CDR3 is 14 residues long. Between the trimmed V and J ends, which lost 0 bases and 3 bases, there was a span of 9 bases. The CDR3 nucleotides read TGCAGTGCTAGAGATAGTGTTAGTGGAAACACCATATATTTT. It specifies CSARDSVSGNTIYF.

V and J are TRBV7-6 and TRBJ2-2; 10 nucleotides match TRBD2. From germline, CDR1 is SGHVS and CDR2 FNYEAQ. V was pared by 3 bases and J by 5 bases, with 6 bases of the junction left unmatched. The CDR3 contains 16 residues. Written as DNA, the CDR3 is TGTGCCAGCAGCTTGTACGGGACTAGCGAGACCGGGGAGCTGTTTTTT. Encoded protein: CASSLYGTSETGELFF. Full variable domain (remainder filled in from reference TRBV7-6 and TRBJ2-2): GAGVSQSPRYKVTKRGQDVALRCDPISGHVSLYWYRQALGQGPEFLTYFNYEAQQDKSGLPNDRFSAERPEGSISTLTIQRTEQRDSAMYRCASSLYGTSETGELFFGEGSRLTVL.

The J gene is TRBJ2-5, the V gene TRBV11-2; 14 nucleotides line up with TRBD2. Germline V gene sequence: CDR1 SGHAT, CDR2 FQNNGV. V was clipped by 3 bases and J by 4 bases; unmatched bases: 7. CDR3 length: 17 amino acids. This CDR3 reads CASSFGTSGGYGETQYF. DNA for the CDR3: TGTGCCAGCAGCTTCGGGACTAGCGGGGGATATGGAGAGACCCAGTACTTC.

This clonotype has at least ten counts. This chain connects TRBV25-1 to TRBJ2-2, with 8 bases that match TRBD1. The trim removed 1 base at V and 3 bases at J, leaving 1 base unmatched. Germline-derived CDR1 and CDR2 are MGHDK and SYGVNS. The CDR3 loop spans 15 amino acids. The CDR3 DNA reads TGTGCCAGCAGTGAATTGGACAGGGACACCGGGGAGCTGTTTTTT. Protein sequence: CASSELDRDTGELFF. Combining the CDR3 with reference TRBV25-1 and TRBJ2-2 gives the whole variable domain EADIYQTPRYLVIGTGKKITLECSQTMGHDKMYWYQQDPGMELHLIHYSYGVNSTEKGDLSSESTVSRIRTEHFPLTLESARPSHTSQYLCASSELDRDTGELFFGEGSRLTVL.

This clonotype occurred a few times. The DNA of the CDR3 is TGCAGCGTTGAAGATGGGGGCTTCGGACGCTACACCTTC. Translated, it gives CSVEDGGFGRYTF. The chain combines TRBV29-1 with TRBJ1-2, with D maybe TRBD1 (6 bases). Deletions cut 0 bases from V and 9 bases from J, with 14 bases between. The CDR3 covers 13 residues. Germline V CDR1 and CDR2: SQVTM, ANQGSEA.

This clonotype was seen many times. This chain links TRBV6-5 with TRBJ2-7; D is possibly TRBD2 (5 bases). CDR3 length: 15 amino acids. Trimming removed 0 bases from V and 6 bases from J, with 15 bases in between. The germline gives CDR1 MNHEY, CDR2 SVGAGI. CDR3 loop: CASSYSAVAGGEQYF. The CDR3 coding sequence is TGTGCCAGCAGTTACTCCGCCGTGGCAGGAGGCGAGCAGTACTTC.

In its sample, this clonotype was seen a few times. The genes are TRBV9 and TRBJ2-7; a weak D match, TRBD1 (7 bases). Germline V CDR1 and CDR2: SGDLS, YYNGEE. Trimming took 4 bases from V and 5 from J, leaving 16 bases between them. This CDR3 contains 14 residues. CDR3: CASSPQGGPNEQYF. The CDR3, as DNA: TGTGCCAGCAGCCCCCAGGGGGGACCCAACGAGCAGTACTTC.

The CDR3: CASSLPSPGTYEQYF. CDR3 bases: TGTGCCAGCAGTTTACCGTCCCCAGGGACCTACGAGCAGTACTTC. V is TRBV28 and J is TRBJ2-7; maybe TRBD1 (5 bases). CDR1 MDHEN and CDR2 SYDVKM come from the germline V gene. This CDR3 comprises 15 residues. Deletions cut 2 bases from V and 2 bases from J, with 13 bases between. The variable domain in full, completed from reference TRBV28 and TRBJ2-7, reads DVKVTQSSRYLVKRTGEKVFLECVQDMDHENMFWYRQDPGLGLRLIYFSYDVKMKEKGDIPEGYSVSREKKERFSLILESASTNQTSMYLCASSLPSPGTYEQYFGPGTRLTVT.

The rearrangement uses TRBV6-6 and TRBJ1-6; weak D call: TRBD1 (5 bases). This CDR3 comprises 16 residues. The V end was cut by 0 bases, the J end by 8 bases, with 14 bases between. In germline, CDR1 is MNHNY, CDR2 SVGAGI (reference sequence). The CDR3 nucleotides are TGTGCCAGCAGTTACTCAGCCGGGGGTTGGGATTCACCCCTCCACTTT. Amino acid sequence: CASSYSAGGWDSPLHF.

This clonotype was detected a few times. The chain joins TRBV10-3 to TRBJ2-7; D is undetermined. This CDR3 contains 14 residues. Trimming removed 3 bases at V and 0 bases at J, with 9 bases between. Germline V CDR1 and CDR2: ENHRY, SYGVKD. The CDR3 protein is CAISDAPSSYEQYF. Written as DNA, the CDR3 is TGTGCCATCAGTGACGCCCCCTCCTCCTACGAGCAGTACTTC.

This clonotype was seen only a few times. The CDR3 nucleotides read TGTGCCAGCAGTCCGGGAGAGAGTCGAGGAAGGACTTTCTTT. Protein product: CASSPGESRGRTFF. The chain recombines TRBV6-5 with TRBJ1-1; D is unresolved. V dropped 5 bases and J dropped 12 bases, with 22 bases sitting between them. Germline lookup yields CDR1 MNHEY and CDR2 SVGAGI. This CDR3 has 14 residues.

This chain joins TRBV7-9 and TRBJ1-3; 7 bases line up with TRBD1. V trimming: 5 bases; J trimming: 7 bases; junction bases outside the gene matches: 11. The CDR3 runs 15 residues. The germline V gene has CDR1 SEHNR and CDR2 FQNEAQ (reference sequence). In nucleotides, the CDR3 is TGTGCCAGCAGCCCAGAGACAGGGATACGGAACACCATATATTTT. This gives the protein CASSPETGIRNTIYF.

There are a few counts of this clonotype. The chain is built from TRBV20-1 and TRBJ2-7; 8 nucleotides match TRBD2. CDR1 is DFQATT, CDR2 SNEGSKA, per germline (reference sequence). The CDR3 length is 16 residues. With V trimmed by 3 bases and J by 6 bases, 16 bases remained unmatched. CDR3 sequence (DNA): TGCAGTGCTAGTCCAGGACTAGCTGGAGATTCAGGCGAGCAGTACTTC. Residues: CSASPGLAGDSGEQYF.

The table lists this clonotype with many counts. The genes are TRBV29-1 and TRBJ2-3; maybe TRBD2 (5 bases). The germline V gene has CDR1 SQVTM and CDR2 ANQGSEA. V lost 3 bases, J lost 2 bases, and 15 bases lay in between. CDR3 length: 15 residues. The CDR3 coding sequence is TGCAGCGTTGAGGGAGCCCTAGGGCCCACAGATACGCAGTATTTT. It specifies CSVEGALGPTDTQYF.

This clonotype occurred many times. The V gene is TRBV7-9, the J gene TRBJ2-1, with D unclear. Trimming removed 5 bases at V and 9 bases at J, with 11 bases between. CDR1 is SEHNR and CDR2 is FQNEAQ in the germline V gene (reference sequence). The CDR3 contains 12 residues. CDR3 loop: CASSLSIREQFF. In DNA form, the CDR3 reads TGTGCCAGCAGCCTCAGTATACGTGAGCAGTTCTTC.

The CDR3 bases are TGTGCCAGCAGCCAAGGGTCCGGACAGGGCTACGAGCAGTACTTC. Encoded protein: CASSQGSGQGYEQYF. J is TRBJ2-7 and V is TRBV3-1, with 8 bases lining up with TRBD1. The CDR3 is made up of 15 amino acids. Germline V lookup: CDR1 LGHDT, CDR2 YNNKEL (reference sequence). Losses at the gene ends were 1 base for V and 3 bases for J; bases not matched to a gene: 5.

In this sample, this clonotype turned up many times. The V and J genes are TRBV9 and TRBJ2-2, with D perhaps matching TRBD2 (6 bases). V lost 5 bases and J 6 bases, leaving 14 bases between the germline ends. CDR3 length equals 14 residues. Germline CDR1 SGDLS, CDR2 YYNGEE. CDR3 sequence (DNA): TGTGCCAGCAGGAGGGACTCCCCCGCCGGGGAGCTGTTTTTT. Translation gives CASRRDSPAGELFF.

V gene TRBV7-8 combines with J gene TRBJ1-2, with TRBD1 as a possible D gene (6 bases). The V end was cut by 1 base, the J end by 5 bases, with 8 bases between. Germline CDR1 and CDR2: SGHVS and FQNEAQ. This CDR3 spans 13 amino acids. DNA for the CDR3: TGTGCCAGCAGCTTAGATACAGGGTATGGCTACACCTTC. It translates to CASSLDTGYGYTF.

The J gene is TRBJ2-3, the V gene TRBV5-1, with unresolved D. Looked up from germline, CDR1 is SGHRS and CDR2 is YFSETQ. V lost 3 bases to trimming and J lost 4 bases, with 12 bases between them. The CDR3 is made up of 14 amino acids. The CDR3 DNA follows: TGCGCCAGCAGCTCAATACAGAAGCCAGATACGCAGTATTTT. Its protein product is CASSSIQKPDTQYF.

This clonotype was detected many times. The chain combines TRBV6-2 or TRBV6-3 with TRBJ1-2; no clear D gene. Per the germline V gene, CDR1 is MNHEY and CDR2 is SVGEGT. V lost 7 bases and J 0 bases, leaving 6 bases between the germline ends. This CDR3 has 12 amino acids. CDR3 coding DNA: TGTGCCAGCATCGGTGCTAACTATGGCTACACCTTC. Translation gives CASIGANYGYTF.

This clonotype was recorded a few times. The V and J genes are TRBV5-5 and TRBJ2-3; tentative D call: TRBD1 (7 bases). CDR1 SGHKS and CDR2 YYEKEE come from the germline V gene (reference sequence). V was pared by 4 bases and J by 0 bases, with 18 bases between. CDR3 size: 17 residues. The CDR3 nucleotides are TGTGCCAGCAGCACCGGCGCGGGGACAGCTAGCACAGATACGCAGTATTTT. It codes for CASSTGAGTASTDTQYF.

This clonotype was detected ten times or more. The chain recombines TRBV5-1 with TRBJ2-5, with TRBD1 identical over 7 bases. Germline values: CDR1 SGHRS, CDR2 YFSETQ. V was clipped by 5 bases and J by 2 bases; unmatched bases: 3. The CDR3 spans 13 residues. CDR3 loop: CASSTGEQETQYF. In nucleotides, the CDR3 is TGCGCCAGCAGTACAGGGGAACAAGAGACCCAGTACTTC. The variable domain in full, with the rest retrieved from reference TRBV5-1 and TRBJ2-5, is KAGVTQTPRYLIKTRGQQVTLSCSPISGHRSVSWYQQTPGQGLQFLFEYFSETQRNKGNFPGRFSGRQFSNSRSEMNVSTLELGDSALYLCASSTGEQETQYFGPGTRLLVL.

In this sample, this clonotype turned up a few times. This rearrangement joins TRBV29-1 to TRBJ2-3; no definite D call. The germline CDR1 and CDR2 sequences are SQVTM and ANQGSEA. The CDR3 covers 12 residues. The V end was cut by 6 bases, the J end by 0 bases, with 7 bases between. As DNA, the CDR3 is TGCAGCGTAGATCACAGCACAGATACGCAGTATTTT. Its protein is CSVDHSTDTQYF.

V gene TRBV7-2 combines with J gene TRBJ1-1; D is unresolved. Trimming cost V 1 base and J 11 bases, with 14 bases left between them. This CDR3 comprises 13 residues. Germline CDR1 is SGHTA and CDR2 is FQGNSA. Written as DNA, the CDR3 is TGTGCCAGCAGCTTAGGGGTGGTCAGAGAGGCTTTCTTT. Protein sequence: CASSLGVVREAFF.

This clonotype has ten or more counts. The junction differs from germline at one of its ends, possibly a read error. This chain uses TRBV7-2 with TRBJ2-1; D might be TRBD1 or TRBD2, each matching 6 bases. The CDR3 has 14 amino acids. Germline V gives CDR1 SGHTA, CDR2 FQGNSA. The CDR3 is CASSLVRGPGGPHF. CDR3 in DNA: TGTGCCAGCAGCTTAGTTAGGGGACCCGGGGGCCCACACTTC.